What follows are 27 T cell receptor beta chains derived from one specimen sequenced in a study of post-analysis software for immune sequencing data (dated by TCRdb to 2015 to 2017). The paper as a whole reports these results and caveats: About 5 TRBV segments, including TRBV5-6, TRBV5-1 and TRBV20-1, were significantly more frequent in patients than controls.

Library generation was performed with PCR. The reads were generated on an Illumina HiSeq 2500. To reduce PCR and sequencing biases, unique molecular identifiers were built into the TCR beta cDNA libraries. The public reads were run again by TCRdb, first through fastp at Q25 and then through MiXCR, and only productive beta chains were kept. When rows share a CDR3 protein, they turn into one entry using the most common DNA and genes. The sample table holds some 500,000 distinct CDR3 sequences, of which around 40% were seen once. The biggest ten clones account for about 12% of the sample. What these receptors recognize is not known. The specimen was blood. The receptors come from a girl between 5 and 17 years old with multiple sclerosis.

This chain connects TRBV3-1 to TRBJ1-1, with D possibly matching TRBD1 (5 bases). V was cut by 1 base and J by 1 base, with 19 bases left in between. Germline lookup yields CDR1 LGHDT and CDR2 YNNKEL (reference sequence). The CDR3 is 18 amino acids. The CDR3, as DNA: TGTGCCAGCAGCCAAGTATTGGCTACCTCAGGGCAGAACACTGAAGCTTTCTTT. Protein: CASSQVLATSGQNTEAFF. Looking up the rest from reference TRBV3-1 and TRBJ1-1 gives the full variable domain: DTAVSQTPKYLVTQMGNDKSIKCEQNLGHDTMYWYKQDSKKFLKIMFSYNNKELIINETVPNRFSPKSPDKAHLNLHINSLELGDSAVYFCASSQVLATSGQNTEAFFGQGTRLTVV.

The V gene is TRBV14, the J gene TRBJ1-2, with D perhaps TRBD1 (5 bases). The V gene's germline CDR1 is SGHDN and CDR2 FVKESK. The CDR3 length is 15 residues. Trimming shortened V by 0 bases and J by 7 bases, and 15 bases separated the two germline ends. The CDR3 bases are TGTGCCAGCAGCCAAGATACTTCAGGGAGAGGTGGCTACACCTTC. Amino acid sequence: CASSQDTSGRGGYTF.

V is TRBV27 and J is TRBJ2-3, with TRBD1 as a possible D gene (5 bases). The CDR3 extends over 15 amino acids. The germline V gene encodes CDR1 MNHEY and CDR2 SMNVEV (reference sequence). Trimming cost V 2 bases and J 1 base, with 10 bases left between them. CDR3 amino acids: CASSLIKQGTDTQYF. CDR3 nucleotides: TGTGCCAGCAGTTTAATTAAACAGGGCACAGATACGCAGTATTTT.

This chain connects TRBV7-2 to TRBJ2-1; TRBD2 matches at 9 bases. The CDR3 consists of 16 residues. The V and J ends lost 6 bases and 2 bases, in that order; junction bases with no gene match: 8. CDR1 and CDR2 (germline): SGHTA, FQGNSA. CDR3 in amino acids: CASSPRVAGAYNEQFF. The CDR3 DNA follows: TGTGCCAGCAGTCCTAGGGTAGCGGGAGCCTACAATGAGCAGTTCTTC. Full variable domain (remainder filled in from reference TRBV7-2 and TRBJ2-1): GAGVSQSPSNKVTEKGKDVELRCDPISGHTALYWYRQSLGQGLEFLIYFQGNSAPDKSGLPSDRFSAERTGGSVSTLTIQRTQQEDSAVYLCASSPRVAGAYNEQFFGPGTRLTVL.

The V call is TRBV20-1, the J call TRBJ2-1, with 13 nucleotides matching TRBD2. The trim removed 1 base at V and 8 bases at J, leaving 11 bases unmatched. This CDR3 is 17 amino acids long. The germline CDR1 and CDR2 sequences are DFQATT and SNEGSKA (reference sequence). The CDR3 sequence: CSARGPGLAGVVYEQFF. DNA for the CDR3: TGCAGTGCTAGAGGCCCCGGACTAGCGGGAGTTGTATATGAGCAGTTCTTC.

The chain links TRBV11-1 to TRBJ2-1, with 8 bases matching TRBD2. This CDR3 is 17 amino acids long. Germline V gene sequence: CDR1 SGHAT, CDR2 FQDESV (reference sequence). Germline trimming cut 2 bases from V and 0 bases from J; bases unmatched to any gene: 6. The CDR3 DNA sequence: TGTGCCAGCAGCTTAAAACTAGCGGCAAGCTCCTACAATGAGCAGTTCTTC. Translation gives CASSLKLAASSYNEQFF.

A single count supports this clonotype. The rearrangement joins TRBV29-1 to TRBJ2-3; D is ambiguous. The germline CDR1 and CDR2 sequences are SQVTM and ANQGSEA. The CDR3 covers 12 residues. V lost 3 bases and J 2 bases, leaving 6 bases between the germline ends. DNA of the CDR3: TGCAGCGTTGATCAGCCCACAGATACGCAGTATTTT. Protein sequence: CSVDQPTDTQYF.

V usage is TRBV20-1 and J usage is TRBJ2-1; tentative D call: TRBD2 (6 bases). Trimming left V 5 bases short and J 2 bases short, with 16 bases between. Germline-derived CDR1 and CDR2 are DFQATT and SNEGSKA (reference sequence). The CDR3 is 15 amino acids. CDR3 sequence reads: CSAPREHLPYNEQFF. DNA for the CDR3: TGCAGTGCTCCACGGGAGCACTTACCCTACAATGAGCAGTTCTTC.

The chain has TRBV7-9 and TRBJ2-5; no firm D call. Germline-derived CDR1 and CDR2 are SEHNR and FQNEAQ (reference sequence). Trimming shortened V by 1 base and J by 4 bases, and 7 bases separated the two germline ends. The CDR3 loop spans 13 amino acids. The DNA of the CDR3 is TGTGCCAGCAGCTTAGAACTAACAGAGACCCAGTACTTC. Protein sequence: CASSLELTETQYF. Using reference TRBV7-9 and TRBJ2-5 for the parts outside the CDR3, the full variable domain is DTGVSQNPRHKITKRGQNVTFRCDPISEHNRLYWYRQTLGQGPEFLTYFQNEAQLEKSRLLSDRFSAERPKGSFSTLEIQRTEQGDSAMYLCASSLELTETQYFGPGTRLLVL.

This chain connects TRBV3-1 to TRBJ2-4; 10 bases map to TRBD2. The ends lost 4 bases at V and 15 bases at J; junction bases unmatched: 9. The CDR3 length is 13 residues. Per the germline V gene, CDR1 is LGHDT and CDR2 is YNNKEL (reference sequence). The CDR3 sequence: CASSPGLAVKAYF. The DNA of the CDR3 is TGTGCCAGCAGCCCCGGACTAGCGGTTAAGGCGTACTTC. Using reference TRBV3-1 and TRBJ2-4 for the parts outside the CDR3, the full variable domain is DTAVSQTPKYLVTQMGNDKSIKCEQNLGHDTMYWYKQDSKKFLKIMFSYNNKELIINETVPNRFSPKSPDKAHLNLHINSLELGDSAVYFCASSPGLAVKAYFGAGTRLSVL.

This clonotype has only a few counts. This chain connects TRBV28 to TRBJ2-5, with TRBD1 matching 9 bases. V was clipped by 7 bases and J by 5 bases; unmatched bases: 2. From germline, CDR1 is MDHEN and CDR2 SYDVKM. This CDR3 comprises 12 residues. The CDR3 DNA reads TGTGCCAGCAACGACAGGGGGGAGACCCAGTACTTC. As protein: CASNDRGETQYF.

The chain combines TRBV3-1 with TRBJ2-7; 8 bases map to TRBD2. This CDR3 contains 15 residues. Germline values: CDR1 LGHDT, CDR2 YNNKEL (reference sequence). The V and J ends lost 4 bases and 4 bases, in that order; junction bases with no gene match: 9. Here the CDR3 reads CASSPLTGGPYEQYF. The CDR3 bases are TGTGCCAGCAGCCCCTTAACGGGAGGGCCGTACGAGCAGTACTTC.

Only a few counts were recorded for this clonotype. The rearrangement joins TRBV10-2 to TRBJ2-3, with D perhaps given as TRBD1 or TRBD2 (6 bases each). Germline V gene lookup returns CDR1 WSHSY and CDR2 SAAADI. The CDR3 has 15 amino acids. The germline V and J ends were trimmed by 2 bases and 4 bases, with 13 bases remaining between them. The CDR3 DNA follows: TGCGCCAGCAGTGAGGTCTACAGGGAGGCAGATACGCAGTATTTT. It translates to CASSEVYREADTQYF.

J is TRBJ2-5 and V is TRBV12-3 or TRBV12-4; D is ambiguous. There are 14 residues in the CDR3. V lost 5 bases, J lost 0 bases, and 10 bases lay in between. For the CDR3, the DNA is TGTGCCAGCAGTCCAGGACCGTACCAAGAGACCCAGTACTTC. Amino acids: CASSPGPYQETQYF.

The rearrangement links TRBV12-3 or TRBV12-4 to TRBJ1-1, with 7 nucleotides matching TRBD1. This CDR3 region has 15 residues. With V trimmed by 5 bases and J by 5 bases, 11 bases remained unmatched. The CDR3 DNA reads TGTGCCAGCAGTCCCTCCGGGACACAGGGGACTGAAGCTTTCTTT. Protein product: CASSPSGTQGTEAFF.

The gene calls are TRBV6-6 and TRBJ2-3; D is ambiguous. The CDR3 totals 14 residues. Per germline, CDR1 MNHNY and CDR2 SVGAGI (reference sequence). V gave up 0 bases and J gave up 4 bases, with 8 bases separating them. The CDR3 here is CASSYSTWADTQYF. CDR3 bases: TGTGCCAGCAGTTACTCTACCTGGGCAGATACGCAGTATTTT.

The chain combines TRBV27 with TRBJ2-7; D call uncertain. V gave up 3 bases and J gave up 0 bases, with 15 bases separating them. Per the germline V gene, CDR1 is MNHEY and CDR2 is SMNVEV (reference sequence). The CDR3 loop spans 16 amino acids. Here the CDR3 DNA reads TGTGCCAGCAGTTTTGTAGGCAGCGACCACTCCTACGAGCAGTACTTC. Translating it yields CASSFVGSDHSYEQYF.

There are a few counts of this clonotype. No conserved phenylalanine or tryptophan ends this CDR3, so it is likely a read error. The CDR3 sequence: CASSVSGGNYGYTL. The CDR3 region has the DNA TGTGCCAGCAGCGTCTCAGGGGGCAACTATGGCTACACCTTA. This chain connects TRBV9 to TRBJ1-2, with 8 bases fitting TRBD1. V shed 2 bases and J 2 bases; nucleotides not matched to a gene: 2. Germline CDR1 is SGDLS and CDR2 is YYNGEE. This CDR3 is 14 amino acids long.

The chain combines TRBV20-1 with TRBJ1-2; D unresolved. The CDR3 spans 13 residues. Germline V gives CDR1 DFQATT, CDR2 SNEGSKA (reference sequence). Trimming removed 5 bases at V and 3 bases at J, with 13 bases between. In DNA, the CDR3 is TGCAGTGCTCTCCTCCCCGGGGACTATGGCTACACCTTC. Translated, it gives CSALLPGDYGYTF.

The CDR3 spells CASSLLQRADYYEQYF. The CDR3 nucleotides read TGTGCCAGCAGCTTGTTGCAGCGCGCCGATTACTACGAGCAGTACTTC. The genes are TRBV5-6 and TRBJ2-7, with D unresolved. With 1 base removed from V and 3 bases from J, the gap between germline ends came to 17 bases. CDR1 and CDR2 from the germline V gene are SGHDT and YYEEEE. This CDR3 has 16 amino acids.

The chain couples TRBV7-2 to TRBJ2-5, with 10 positions matching TRBD2. The CDR3 length is 16 residues. The germline V gene encodes CDR1 SGHTA and CDR2 FQGNSA. After removal of 0 bases from V and 1 base from J, the junction contained 2 bases not matched to a gene. In nucleotides, the CDR3 is TGTGCCAGCAGCTTAGCCCTAGCGGGGGCCCAAGAGACCCAGTACTTC. This codes for CASSLALAGAQETQYF.

This chain connects TRBV7-6 to TRBJ1-2; 9 nucleotides agree with TRBD1. The germline CDR1 and CDR2 sequences are SGHVS and FNYEAQ. The CDR3 has 14 residues. With V trimmed by 5 bases and J by 4 bases, 5 bases remained unmatched. The CDR3 region has the DNA TGTGCCAGCAGCCCGGACAGGGGCAGCTATGGCTACACCTTC. This codes for CASSPDRGSYGYTF.

The chain is built from TRBV15 and TRBJ1-5; a possible D gene is TRBD1 (5 bases). The ends were cut back, 3 bases at V and 4 bases at J, with 16 bases in the middle. The germline gives CDR1 LNHNV, CDR2 YYDKDF (reference sequence). This CDR3 contains 16 residues. The CDR3 DNA reads as TGTGCCACCAGCAGGGTGGGGAATGGGGGGAATCAGCCCCAGCATTTT. Its protein is CATSRVGNGGNQPQHF.

The chain couples TRBV4-2 to TRBJ1-5, with D maybe TRBD1 (5 bases). The CDR3 is made up of 14 amino acids. The V gene lost 4 bases and the J gene lost 3 bases, with 10 bases spanning the gap. Germline CDR1 is LGHNA and CDR2 is YNFKEQ. The CDR3 region is CASSPDTTNQPQHF. As DNA, the CDR3 is TGTGCCAGCAGCCCGGACACTACCAATCAGCCCCAGCATTTT.

This chain links TRBV20-1 with TRBJ2-5, with TRBD2 matching 7 bases. The CDR3 length is 14 residues. Losses at the gene ends were 6 bases for V and 11 bases for J; bases not matched to a gene: 18. From germline, CDR1 is DFQATT and CDR2 SNEGSKA (reference sequence). The CDR3 is CSAPGGGSRDEQYF. The CDR3 bases are TGCAGTGCCCCAGGTGGCGGGAGTAGGGATGAGCAGTACTTC.

V gene TRBV29-1 combines with J gene TRBJ2-1; 9 bases line up with TRBD2. There are 13 residues in the CDR3. CDR1 and CDR2 (germline): SQVTM, ANQGSEA. V shed 7 bases and J 2 bases; nucleotides not matched to a gene: 3. In nucleotides, the CDR3 is TGCAGCGGCCGACTAGCGGCCTACAATGAGCAGTTCTTC. It translates to CSGRLAAYNEQFF.

This clonotype was counted only a few times. This sequence joins TRBV28 and TRBJ2-5, with 10 bases that match TRBD1. The germline CDR1 and CDR2 sequences are MDHEN and SYDVKM. Trimming cost V 6 bases and J 11 bases; bases outside gene matches: 12. There are 14 residues in the CDR3. CDR3 nucleotide sequence: TGTGCCAGCAGGGGTGGGACAGGGGACTTGGAGCAGTACTTC. The encoded protein is CASRGGTGDLEQYF.